The clone carrying this TCR beta chain has a handful of counts. The junction had 0 bases not matched to a gene; V was cut back by 2 bases and J by 1 base. The CDR3 has 14 residues. From germline, CDR1 is GTSNPN and CDR2 SVGIG (reference sequence). The data were produced by immunoSEQ multiplex PCR, yet TCRdb's version contains in-frame clones alone and is incomplete. The repertoire holds millions of clones, with approximately 92% as singletons. These data originate in a study of shared clonotypes between healthy human individuals. A split of CD4+ cells into CD45RA+ naive and CD45RA-negative memory subsets was performed.

The receptor comes from a man between 18 and 29 years old in good health. The rearrangement joins TRBV30 to TRBJ2-2, with 8 nucleotides matching TRBD2. Sequences were obtained from naive CD4+ T cells sorted from blood. The subset is: CD45RA+ positively selected. The CDR3 reads CAWSTSGNTGELFF. The CDR3, as DNA: TGTGCCTGGAGTACTAGCGGGAACACCGGGGAGCTGTTTTTT.